The source of this T cell receptor beta chain is a study of CXCR3-negative and CXCR3-positive naive CD8 T cells. Broader study findings: From TRB CDR3 properties, TCR strength was inferred; surface CD5 did not differ between naive subsets. The TRBV-TRBJ usage of naive CXCR3-negative and CXCR3-positive cells was similar, but that of memory cells differed.

Turning to this clonotype: The antigen remains undetermined.

Germline values: CDR1 MNHNY, CDR2 SVGAGI (reference sequence). The CDR3 contains 16 residues. UMI-tagged TRB cDNA libraries were built via 5' RACE. Reprocessing the 5' RACE reads, TCRdb reports a single entry for every CDR3 protein and omits DNA. Its table lists tens of thousands of distinct CDR3 sequences. Material: memory CD8+ T cells from blood. The origin of this receptor is a human donor in good health. Some clones in this sample may be carry-over from other donors' samples. The chain couples TRBV6-6 to TRBJ1-5; without DNA, the TCRdb call of TRBD1 cannot be checked. Here the CDR3 reads CASRRGAGGEDQPQHF.